These T cell receptor beta chains were read from a single sample in a study of graft-versus-host responses after intestinal transplantation. Repertoires were generated with immunoSEQ multiplex PCR, while TCRdb's copy carries only in-frame clones and drops some. The profile shows 35,000 to 45,000 clones, over 85% of them singletons. Here the sequenced sample was PBMCs, taken around 270 days after transplant. These receptors all stem from a human patient who received an intestinal transplant, so some T cells may come from the graft donor. CDR3s include the opening cysteine and the closing phenylalanine or tryptophan. Each record gives: V gene, J gene, CDR3 protein.

v_call: TRBV12-5
j_call: TRBJ1-2
cdr3_aa: CASGPVEQSTNYGYTF

v_call: TRBV4-1
j_call: TRBJ1-1
cdr3_aa: CASSQTTANTEAFF

v_call: TRBV4-1
j_call: TRBJ2-1
cdr3_aa: CASSPRTMNNEQFF

v_call: TRBV6-5
j_call: TRBJ2-5
cdr3_aa: CASSYSSGVETQYF

v_call: TRBV6-6
j_call: TRBJ1-1
cdr3_aa: CASSHYTEAFF

v_call: TRBV30
j_call: TRBJ1-3
cdr3_aa: CAWARGGSGNTIYF

v_call: TRBV7-8
j_call: TRBJ1-1
cdr3_aa: CASLSNTEAFF

v_call: TRBV6-6
j_call: TRBJ1-1
cdr3_aa: CASYRGTEAFF

v_call: TRBV7-8
j_call: TRBJ1-3
cdr3_aa: CASSLGRDRLNSGNTIYF

v_call: TRBV5-4
j_call: TRBJ2-2
cdr3_aa: CASSLWTSPGELFF

v_call: TRBV9
j_call: TRBJ2-7
cdr3_aa: CASSPRSLQAEQYF

v_call: TRBV6-5
j_call: TRBJ1-2
cdr3_aa: CASSYSTGAGYTF

v_call: TRBV29-1
j_call: TRBJ1-1
cdr3_aa: CSVEVGTNTEAFF